This is a list of T cell receptor beta chains from one sample in a study of shared clonotypes between healthy human individuals. Assay used: immunoSEQ multiplex PCR; TCRdb lists only in-frame clones, some missing. The sample carries about 2.1 million clones, 80% to 95% recorded once. The specimen sequenced was naive CD8+ T cells from PBMCs. These receptor sequences come from a man between 18 and 29 years old in good health. Some clones in this sample may be carry-over from other donors' samples. Each CDR3 is given with its conserved first and last residue. D genes are given only for firm matches. Rows may omit the clone size; those that give it use once, few, many or a size class.

clone_size d_call j_call v_call cdr3_aa cdr3_nt
. . TRBJ2-3 TRBV6-6 CASSYGLGSTDTQYF TGTGCCAGCAGTTATGGTTTAGGTAGCACAGATACGCAGTATTTT
. . TRBJ2-7 TRBV21-1 CASSKVSSYEQYF TGTGCCAGCAGCAAAGTTTCGAGTTACGAGCAGTACTTC
. . TRBJ2-5 TRBV5-4 CASSLGWGFRETQYF TGTGCCAGCAGCTTGGGATGGGGGTTTAGAGAGACCCAGTACTTC
. . TRBJ1-4 TRBV27 CASSPGGWDEKLFF TGTGCCAGCAGCCCGGGGGGCTGGGATGAAAAACTGTTTTTT
. TRBD1 TRBJ2-1 TRBV4-3 CASSQVRGRGGEHNEQFF TGCGCCAGCAGCCAAGTAAGGGGGCGAGGGGGCGAACACAATGAGCAGTTCTTC
. . TRBJ2-1 TRBV27 CASSTSFYNEQFF TGTGCCAGCAGCACTTCCTTCTACAATGAGCAGTTCTTC
once . TRBJ2-7 TRBV4-1 CASSQGPAPSYEQYF TGCGCCAGCAGCCAAGGTCCAGCACCCTCCTACGAGCAGTACTTC
once TRBD2 TRBJ2-7 TRBV7-2 CASSLGLASEQYF TGTGCCAGCAGCTTAGGACTAGCGAGCGAGCAGTACTTC
. TRBD1 TRBJ2-4 TRBV2 CASLPGTGGKDIQYF TGTGCCAGCCTTCCCGGGACAGGGGGCAAGGACATTCAGTACTTC
. TRBD1 TRBJ1-3 TRBV29-1 CSVRDSSGNTIYF TGCAGCGTTCGGGACAGCTCTGGAAACACCATATATTTT
. . TRBJ1-1 TRBV7-2 CASSLFSRVTEAFF TGTGCCAGCAGCCTATTCTCCCGGGTCACTGAAGCTTTCTTT
. TRBD1 TRBJ2-1 TRBV6-4 CASSGDRGGHEQFF TGTGCCAGCAGTGGCGACAGGGGCGGGCATGAGCAGTTCTTC
. TRBD2 TRBJ2-7 TRBV28 CASSLRLAGGPHPYEQYF TGTGCCAGCAGTCTAAGACTAGCGGGAGGGCCACATCCCTACGAGCAGTACTTC
. TRBD2 TRBJ2-3 TRBV7-6 CASSIGLAGATDTQYF TGTGCCAGCAGCATCGGACTAGCGGGAGCGACAGATACGCAGTATTTT
. . TRBJ1-4 TRBV28 CASTLTLWAGANEKLFF TGTGCCAGCACCCTGACTTTGTGGGCAGGGGCTAATGAAAAACTGTTTTTT
. . TRBJ2-2 TRBV21-1 CASSVTSGDTGELFF TGTGCCAGCAGCGTCACTAGCGGGGACACCGGGGAGCTGTTTTTT
. . TRBJ1-1 TRBV13 CASSPTWVITEAFF TGTGCCAGCAGCCCTACTTGGGTCATCACTGAAGCTTTCTTT
. . TRBJ2-1 TRBV7-9 CASRLPTGNEQFF TGTGCCAGCAGATTACCTACGGGAAATGAGCAGTTCTTC
. . TRBJ2-7 TRBV28 CASSIPLRGYEQYF TGTGCCAGCAGTATCCCCCTGAGGGGCTACGAGCAGTACTTC
once . TRBJ1-6 TRBV27 CASSLLLNNSPLHF TGTGCCAGCAGTTTATTACTCAATAATTCACCCCTCCACTTT
. . TRBJ1-5 TRBV7-8 CASSLIWVGNQPQHF TGTGCCAGCAGCTTAATCTGGGTTGGGAATCAGCCCCAGCATTTT
once . TRBJ2-3 TRBV4-2 CASSPRQADRETQYF TGTGCCAGCAGCCCTCGACAGGCCGACCGGGAGACGCAGTATTTT
. . TRBJ2-6 TRBV27 CASSTHWGANVLTF TGTGCCAGCAGTACTCATTGGGGGGCCAACGTCCTGACTTTC
. TRBD1 TRBJ2-5 TRBV19 CASSPRTGGETQYF TGTGCCAGTAGTCCTCGGACAGGCGGGGAGACCCAGTACTTC
. TRBD1 TRBJ2-1 TRBV6-5 CASSRTGYNEQFF TGTGCCAGCAGCAGGACAGGGTACAATGAGCAGTTCTTC
. TRBD2 TRBJ2-7 TRBV27 CASSSREGPYEQYF TGTGCCAGCAGTTCCCGGGAGGGCCCCTACGAGCAGTACTTC
once . TRBJ2-7 TRBV6-6 CASSYSISDYEQYF TGTGCCAGCAGTTACTCTATCTCGGACTACGAGCAGTACTTC
. TRBD1 TRBJ2-7 TRBV5-1 CASSLVEQGVNSYEQYF TGCGCCAGCAGCTTGGTCGAACAGGGGGTGAACTCCTACGAGCAGTACTTC
. . TRBJ2-7 TRBV7-8 CASSLDKLGQYF TGTGCCAGCAGCTTAGATAAACTAGGGCAGTACTTC
. . TRBJ2-7 TRBV15 CATSNGAGTEQYF TGTGCCACCAGCAACGGGGCAGGGACCGAGCAGTACTTC
. TRBD1 TRBJ1-1 TRBV10-3 CAISGTGNTEAFF TGTGCCATCAGTGGGACAGGGAACACTGAAGCTTTCTTT
. . TRBJ2-1 TRBV7-9 CASSLGTNEQFF TGTGCCAGCAGCTTAGGCACCAATGAGCAGTTCTTC
. . TRBJ1-1 TRBV5-4 CASAYPNTEAFF TGTGCCAGCGCCTACCCGAACACTGAAGCTTTCTTT
. . TRBJ1-5 TRBV28 CASSLMGYSNQPQHF TGTGCCAGCAGTTTAATGGGTTATAGCAATCAGCCCCAGCATTTT
. . TRBJ2-1 TRBV7-3 CASSLMGQANPIYNEQFF TGTGCCAGCAGCTTAATGGGGCAGGCCAACCCAATTTACAATGAGCAGTTCTTC
. TRBD1 TRBJ2-7 TRBV7-2 CASSFGTGGGNEQYF TGTGCCAGCAGCTTCGGGACAGGGGGCGGGAACGAGCAGTACTTC
. TRBD2 TRBJ2-1 TRBV6-4 CASSEGMREGSDEQFF TGTGCCAGCAGTGAGGGTATGAGGGAGGGCAGCGATGAGCAGTTCTTC
. . TRBJ2-1 TRBV4-1 CASSRPPGRGDEQFF TGCGCCAGCAGTCGACCTCCAGGACGAGGTGATGAGCAGTTCTTC
. . TRBJ2-7 TRBV4-2 CASSPRDGNSYEQYF TGTGCCAGCAGCCCCCGGGACGGTAATTCCTACGAGCAGTACTTC
. . TRBJ2-2 TRBV9 CASSVGGDTGELFF TGTGCCAGCAGCGTTGGAGGGGACACCGGGGAGCTGTTTTTT
. TRBD2 TRBJ2-1 TRBV9 CASRASGNPSYNEQFF TGTGCCAGCAGGGCAAGCGGGAACCCTTCCTACAATGAGCAGTTCTTC
. . TRBJ2-7 TRBV6-6 CASSFGPYEQYF TGTGCCAGCAGTTTCGGACCCTACGAGCAGTACTTC
once . TRBJ2-1 TRBV5-1 CASSSREPNEQFF TGCGCCAGCAGCAGCAGAGAGCCAAATGAGCAGTTCTTC
. . TRBJ2-6 TRBV27 CASGQLSGANVLTF TGTGCCAGCGGACAGCTCTCTGGGGCCAACGTCCTGACTTTC
. . TRBJ2-1 TRBV4-1 CASSQFGTGSSYNEQFF TGCGCCAGCAGCCAATTCGGGACTGGAAGCTCCTACAATGAGCAGTTCTTC
. TRBD1 TRBJ2-7 TRBV13 CASRGQRSYEQYF TGTGCCAGCAGGGGACAGCGATCCTACGAGCAGTACTTC